This T cell receptor (beta chain) was captured in a study of cytomegalovirus exposure and HLA in healthy donors. Regarding the study as a whole: Serostatus for CMV was the only available immune exposure information. In a later analysis, TCR beta V- and J-gene trimming was associated with a missense DCLRE1C variant.

With 60 Vbeta and 13 Jbeta primers, the PCR was carried out. The table came from immunoSEQ multiplex PCR; TCRdb's copy has only in-frame clones and leaves some out. The sample yields approximately 110,000 clones, more than 70% seen once. In the case of this clone: Its antigen is as yet unknown.

CDR1 is SGHNT and CDR2 is YYREEE in the germline V gene (reference sequence). With V trimmed by 4 bases and J by 4 bases, 6 bases remained unmatched. The CDR3 runs 14 residues. The receptor comes from a man aged 25 to 40 in good health and CMV-seronegative. The sequencing input was PBMCs. The chain joins TRBV5-4 to TRBJ1-1; 8 bases map to TRBD1. CDR3 loop: CASSMDRASTEAFF. The CDR3 coding sequence is TGTGCCAGCAGCATGGACAGGGCTTCCACTGAAGCTTTCTTT.